Below are 7 T cell receptor beta chains sequenced from a single sample in a study of response to subunit inactivated influenza vaccine. TCRdb re-analysed the RT-PCR reads in MiXCR, keeping a single row per CDR3 protein. This table holds around 180,000 distinct CDR3 sequences, approximately 9.2% found once. Sequences were derived from non-naive T cells sorted from PBMCs, sampled on the day of vaccination. The receptor source for this set is a man in his fifties or sixties who received an inactivated influenza vaccine.

This clonotype occurred many times. In nucleotides, the CDR3 is TGTGCCAGCAGTGAAGCACAGCCGCTCGCCTACGAGCAGTACTTC. Amino acids: CASSEAQPLAYEQYF. This rearrangement joins TRBV2 to TRBJ2-7; D not certain. The V end lost 0 bases, the J end lost 2 bases, and 11 bases lay between the germline ends. Germline V lookup: CDR1 SNHLY, CDR2 FYNNEI. This CDR3 contains 15 residues. The full variable domain, completed using reference TRBV2 and TRBJ2-7, is EPEVTQTPSHQVTQMGQEVILRCVPISNHLYFYWYRQILGQKVEFLVSFYNNEISEKSEIFDDQFSVERPDGSNFTLKIRSTKLEDSAMYFCASSEAQPLAYEQYFGPGTRLTVT.

This clonotype was counted ten times or more. The CDR3 region is CASSQGGGGSTDTQYF. CDR3 DNA: TGCGCCAGCAGCCAGGGGGGCGGGGGCAGCACAGATACGCAGTATTTT. The V gene is TRBV4-3, the J gene TRBJ2-3, with D possibly matching TRBD2 (7 bases). This CDR3 region has 16 residues. V was pared by 3 bases and J by 0 bases, with 13 bases between. The germline CDR1 and CDR2 sequences are LGHNA and YSLEER.

The chain combines TRBV28 with TRBJ1-2; no definite D call. The V gene lost 1 base and the J gene lost 2 bases, with 8 bases spanning the gap. Germline V lookup: CDR1 MDHEN, CDR2 SYDVKM. The CDR3 contains 14 residues. The DNA for the CDR3 is TGTGCCAGCAGTTTATCGAGAGGGAACTATGGCTACACCTTC. Encoded protein: CASSLSRGNYGYTF.

This clonotype has a count of ten or more. The rearrangement uses TRBV29-1 and TRBJ2-1; D is undetermined. The CDR3 extends over 11 amino acids. Between the trimmed V and J ends, which lost 5 bases and 10 bases, there was a span of 12 bases. In germline, CDR1 is SQVTM, CDR2 ANQGSEA. This CDR3 is CSVSSAREQFF. CDR3 in DNA: TGCAGCGTTTCCTCGGCGAGGGAGCAGTTCTTC.

This clonotype was seen more than once but under ten times. The rearrangement links TRBV4-1 to TRBJ2-1; 9 bases line up with TRBD2. Germline V CDR1 and CDR2: MGHRA, YSYEKL. V lost 2 bases to trimming and J lost 1 base; unmatched junction nucleotides: 0. The CDR3 contains 15 residues. The CDR3 DNA sequence: TGCGCCAGCAGCCAACTAGCGGGGTCCTACAATGAGCAGTTCTTC. It yields the protein CASSQLAGSYNEQFF.

This clonotype was seen at least ten times. The chain couples TRBV24-1 to TRBJ2-3; perhaps TRBD2 as D (6 bases). V was trimmed by 4 bases and J by 6 bases, leaving 19 bases between them. There are 16 residues in the CDR3. The germline gives CDR1 KGHDR, CDR2 SFDVKD. The CDR3 loop reads CATSESGTAGSDTQYF. CDR3 bases: TGTGCCACCAGTGAATCCGGGACTGCAGGGTCGGATACGCAGTATTTT.

This clonotype was detected only a few times. The V call is TRBV20-1, the J call TRBJ2-7; D is tentatively TRBD1 or TRBD2 (5 bases each). Trimming pared 4 bases from V and 2 bases from J, leaving 12 bases between. CDR1 DFQATT and CDR2 SNEGSKA come from the germline V gene (reference sequence). The CDR3 spans 13 residues. DNA for the CDR3: TGCAGTGCTACAGGGACGGCAGCCTACGAGCAGTACTTC. It encodes CSATGTAAYEQYF.